These T cell receptor beta chains were read from a single sample in a study of T-cell reconstitution after alpha-beta-depleted transplantation in children. TCRdb independently ran MiXCR on the PCR reads; one entry per CDR3 protein. Of over 200,000 distinct CDR3 sequences in the sample, approximately 10% were seen once. Here the sequenced sample was PBMCs, taken before TCRalphabeta/CD19-depleted stem cell transplant. The receptors stem from a child in the first two years of life with acute myeloid leukemia, due to receive a stem cell transplant. CDR3s include the opening cysteine and the closing phenylalanine or tryptophan. A D gene is named only where the DNA matches it firmly. Size values are once, few and many counts, or a class for expanded clones, and some rows have none.

cdr3_aa: CASSSWGGAANTEAFF; cdr3_length: 16; j_call: TRBJ1-1; clone_size: few; d_call: .; v_call: TRBV7-2
cdr3_aa: CASSFRYEQYF; cdr3_length: 11; j_call: TRBJ2-7; clone_size: many; d_call: .; v_call: TRBV12-3/TRBV12-4
cdr3_aa: CATSRAGPRQQETQYF; cdr3_length: 16; j_call: TRBJ2-5; clone_size: many; d_call: .; v_call: TRBV15
cdr3_aa: CSAAVAESYEQYF; cdr3_length: 13; j_call: TRBJ2-7; clone_size: many; d_call: .; v_call: TRBV20-1
cdr3_aa: CASSFGPLAGGYNEQFF; cdr3_length: 17; j_call: TRBJ2-1; clone_size: many; d_call: TRBD2; v_call: TRBV5-1
cdr3_aa: CSAQAGGPTDTQYF; cdr3_length: 14; j_call: TRBJ2-3; clone_size: many; d_call: TRBD2; v_call: TRBV20-1
cdr3_aa: CASSLGGANEQFF; cdr3_length: 13; j_call: TRBJ2-1; clone_size: many; d_call: .; v_call: TRBV5-1
cdr3_aa: CASRPGTGQAAFF; cdr3_length: 13; j_call: TRBJ1-1; clone_size: few; d_call: TRBD1; v_call: TRBV19
cdr3_aa: CASSSLPTGAQGRGYTF; cdr3_length: 17; j_call: TRBJ1-2; clone_size: many; d_call: TRBD1; v_call: TRBV27
cdr3_aa: CSASSAVNTEAFF; cdr3_length: 13; j_call: TRBJ1-1; clone_size: many; d_call: .; v_call: TRBV20-1
cdr3_aa: CASSLNDAWGRKVGLRNEQFF; cdr3_length: 21; j_call: TRBJ2-1; clone_size: .; d_call: .; v_call: TRBV7-3
cdr3_aa: CATGRERINEQFF; cdr3_length: 13; j_call: TRBJ2-1; clone_size: many; d_call: .; v_call: TRBV24-1
cdr3_aa: CASSSQTSYTGELFF; cdr3_length: 15; j_call: TRBJ2-2; clone_size: few; d_call: .; v_call: TRBV7-6
cdr3_aa: CASSSLHRAYEQYF; cdr3_length: 14; j_call: TRBJ2-7; clone_size: many; d_call: .; v_call: TRBV7-6
cdr3_aa: CSACGQFPRSYNEQFF; cdr3_length: 16; j_call: TRBJ2-1; clone_size: .; d_call: .; v_call: TRBV20-1
cdr3_aa: CASSPRDGARTNEKLFF; cdr3_length: 17; j_call: TRBJ1-4; clone_size: many; d_call: .; v_call: TRBV28
cdr3_aa: CASSQGQGAGETQYF; cdr3_length: 15; j_call: TRBJ2-5; clone_size: many; d_call: TRBD1; v_call: TRBV3-1
cdr3_aa: CASSLSGGSYNEQFF; cdr3_length: 15; j_call: TRBJ2-1; clone_size: many; d_call: TRBD2; v_call: TRBV5-8
cdr3_aa: CASSHPEWGAYEQYF; cdr3_length: 15; j_call: TRBJ2-7; clone_size: few; d_call: .; v_call: TRBV3-1
cdr3_aa: CASREWDAEAFF; cdr3_length: 12; j_call: TRBJ1-1; clone_size: many; d_call: .; v_call: TRBV6-1
cdr3_aa: CSARDLGTEAFF; cdr3_length: 12; j_call: TRBJ1-1; clone_size: .; d_call: .; v_call: TRBV20-1
cdr3_aa: CASSLLGQGVSMNTEAFF; cdr3_length: 18; j_call: TRBJ1-1; clone_size: many; d_call: TRBD1; v_call: TRBV11-1
cdr3_aa: CASSLRGFWPEKTQETQYF; cdr3_length: 19; j_call: TRBJ2-5; clone_size: many; d_call: .; v_call: TRBV21-1
cdr3_aa: CSGAGQDRTEAFF; cdr3_length: 13; j_call: TRBJ1-1; clone_size: many; d_call: .; v_call: TRBV29-1
cdr3_aa: CASSPTGKLAGELFF; cdr3_length: 15; j_call: TRBJ2-2; clone_size: few; d_call: TRBD1; v_call: TRBV18
cdr3_aa: CASSFPGRNTEAFF; cdr3_length: 14; j_call: TRBJ1-1; clone_size: many; d_call: .; v_call: TRBV27
cdr3_aa: CASSLIPPNFSSGANVLTF; cdr3_length: 19; j_call: TRBJ2-6; clone_size: many; d_call: .; v_call: TRBV27
cdr3_aa: CASSAGTGWAEAFF; cdr3_length: 14; j_call: TRBJ1-1; clone_size: many; d_call: TRBD1; v_call: TRBV6-1
cdr3_aa: CATSRDAGSLNTGELFF; cdr3_length: 17; j_call: TRBJ2-2; clone_size: .; d_call: .; v_call: TRBV15
cdr3_aa: CASSLGQTRTGVYGYTF; cdr3_length: 17; j_call: TRBJ1-2; clone_size: .; d_call: TRBD1; v_call: TRBV13
cdr3_aa: CASSVGLAGGRDNEQFF; cdr3_length: 17; j_call: TRBJ2-1; clone_size: many; d_call: TRBD2; v_call: TRBV9
cdr3_aa: CASSRQRTEAFF; cdr3_length: 12; j_call: TRBJ1-1; clone_size: many; d_call: .; v_call: TRBV3-1
cdr3_aa: CASSFTPGRTEAFF; cdr3_length: 14; j_call: TRBJ1-1; clone_size: many; d_call: .; v_call: TRBV11-2
cdr3_aa: CSARGPTYNEQFF; cdr3_length: 13; j_call: TRBJ2-1; clone_size: many; d_call: .; v_call: TRBV20-1
cdr3_aa: CASSLTGLASGELFF; cdr3_length: 15; j_call: TRBJ2-2; clone_size: many; d_call: TRBD2; v_call: TRBV5-1
cdr3_aa: CASSFNSGGAGGDTQYF; cdr3_length: 17; j_call: TRBJ2-3; clone_size: .; d_call: TRBD2; v_call: TRBV7-3
cdr3_aa: CSAREGGATDTQYF; cdr3_length: 14; j_call: TRBJ2-3; clone_size: many; d_call: .; v_call: TRBV20-1
cdr3_aa: CASSLRGLPDQPQHF; cdr3_length: 15; j_call: TRBJ1-5; clone_size: many; d_call: TRBD1; v_call: TRBV5-1
cdr3_aa: CSARPQLGGYTF; cdr3_length: 12; j_call: TRBJ1-2; clone_size: many; d_call: .; v_call: TRBV20-1
cdr3_aa: CSATQGLSTDTQYF; cdr3_length: 14; j_call: TRBJ2-3; clone_size: many; d_call: .; v_call: TRBV20-1
cdr3_aa: CASAYRGLGTEAFF; cdr3_length: 14; j_call: TRBJ1-1; clone_size: many; d_call: TRBD1; v_call: TRBV27
cdr3_aa: CASRHSRLYNQPQHF; cdr3_length: 15; j_call: TRBJ1-5; clone_size: .; d_call: .; v_call: TRBV6-2/TRBV6-3
cdr3_aa: CTSSPSETQYF; cdr3_length: 11; j_call: TRBJ2-5; clone_size: .; d_call: .; v_call: TRBV18
cdr3_aa: CASSLTGGANVLTF; cdr3_length: 14; j_call: TRBJ2-6; clone_size: many; d_call: .; v_call: TRBV28
cdr3_aa: CASSLDRDRGYTF; cdr3_length: 13; j_call: TRBJ1-2; clone_size: many; d_call: TRBD1; v_call: TRBV5-4
cdr3_aa: CASSLGQGEETQYF; cdr3_length: 14; j_call: TRBJ2-5; clone_size: many; d_call: TRBD1; v_call: TRBV5-1
cdr3_aa: CASSGGEAFF; cdr3_length: 10; j_call: TRBJ1-1; clone_size: many; d_call: .; v_call: TRBV7-9
cdr3_aa: CSATGTDAYEQYF; cdr3_length: 13; j_call: TRBJ2-7; clone_size: few; d_call: TRBD1; v_call: TRBV20-1
cdr3_aa: CASSIRATTNTGELFF; cdr3_length: 16; j_call: TRBJ2-2; clone_size: .; d_call: .; v_call: TRBV18
cdr3_aa: CASSLTGVGYTF; cdr3_length: 12; j_call: TRBJ1-2; clone_size: many; d_call: TRBD1; v_call: TRBV7-2
cdr3_aa: CASSIEQAGANVLTF; cdr3_length: 15; j_call: TRBJ2-6; clone_size: once; d_call: .; v_call: TRBV9
cdr3_aa: CAIKDVGFNSPLHF; cdr3_length: 14; j_call: TRBJ1-6; clone_size: few; d_call: .; v_call: TRBV10-3
cdr3_aa: CASSFGGWGTEAFF; cdr3_length: 14; j_call: TRBJ1-1; clone_size: .; d_call: .; v_call: TRBV7-8
cdr3_aa: CASSPVGESYGYTF; cdr3_length: 14; j_call: TRBJ1-2; clone_size: .; d_call: .; v_call: TRBV18
cdr3_aa: CASSYQGRNQPQHF; cdr3_length: 14; j_call: TRBJ1-5; clone_size: many; d_call: .; v_call: TRBV6-5
cdr3_aa: CASSNPGPGTEAFF; cdr3_length: 14; j_call: TRBJ1-1; clone_size: many; d_call: .; v_call: TRBV28
cdr3_aa: CASSFPGTITDTQYF; cdr3_length: 15; j_call: TRBJ2-3; clone_size: few; d_call: TRBD2; v_call: TRBV10-2
cdr3_aa: CSAKGEMGNTIYF; cdr3_length: 13; j_call: TRBJ1-3; clone_size: many; d_call: .; v_call: TRBV20-1
cdr3_aa: CSVGHGNWNTEAFF; cdr3_length: 14; j_call: TRBJ1-1; clone_size: many; d_call: .; v_call: TRBV29-1